These 5 T cell receptor beta chains share one sample of origin, sequenced in a study of T cells after yellow fever vaccination. TCRdb passed the 5' RACE reads through MiXCR, listing each CDR3 protein once. The table lists some 340,000 distinct CDR3 sequences, roughly 10% of them singletons. The sample was CD4+ T cells sorted from PBMCs, taken 45 days after the yellow fever booster vaccination. These TCRs come from a man younger than 30 who received the YFV17D yellow fever vaccine.

The chain joins TRBV2 to TRBJ2-5; D remains unclear. The CDR3 extends over 14 amino acids. Germline-derived CDR1 and CDR2 are SNHLY and FYNNEI. V was trimmed by 3 bases and J by 3 bases, leaving 11 bases between them. CDR3 nucleotide sequence: TGTGCCAGCAGTGAGGTACCGCAGAAAGAGACCCAGTACTTC. Translated, it gives CASSEVPQKETQYF. Using reference TRBV2 and TRBJ2-5 for the parts outside the CDR3, the full variable domain is EPEVTQTPSHQVTQMGQEVILRCVPISNHLYFYWYRQILGQKVEFLVSFYNNEISEKSEIFDDQFSVERPDGSNFTLKIRSTKLEDSAMYFCASSEVPQKETQYFGPGTRLLVL.

This clonotype was counted only a few times. The chain joins TRBV12-3 or TRBV12-4 to TRBJ1-5, with 7 bases lining up with TRBD1. J lost 0 bases, V lost 5 bases, and 10 bases had no gene match. CDR3 length: 17 residues. The CDR3 sequence: CASSAGQAEYSNQPQHF. CDR3 DNA sequence: TGTGCCAGCAGTGCCGGACAGGCAGAATATAGCAATCAGCCCCAGCATTTT.

A few counts support this clonotype. The chain couples TRBV4-1 to TRBJ1-1; the D gene is possibly TRBD1 (6 bases). Trimming shortened V by 0 bases and J by 10 bases, and 15 bases separated the two germline ends. The CDR3 is made up of 14 amino acids. In germline, CDR1 is MGHRA, CDR2 YSYEKL. The CDR3 DNA follows: TGCGCCAGCAGCCAAGAACCTCAGGGGTGGATAGCTTTCTTT. Its translation is CASSQEPQGWIAFF.

J is TRBJ1-1 and V is TRBV20-1, with D perhaps matching TRBD1 (6 bases). Trimming pared 3 bases from V and 6 bases from J, leaving 11 bases between. CDR1 and CDR2 from the germline V gene are DFQATT and SNEGSKA (reference sequence). This CDR3 contains 12 residues. This CDR3 reads CSASLRGAEAFF. The CDR3 nucleotides are TGCAGTGCTAGTCTCAGGGGCGCTGAAGCTTTCTTT.

The chain uses TRBV5-1 and TRBJ2-1, with TRBD2 matching 8 bases. Germline CDR1 is SGHRS and CDR2 is YFSETQ. This CDR3 is 16 amino acids long. The J segment lost 3 bases and the V segment lost 4 bases, leaving 9 bases of the junction unmatched. CDR3 amino acids: CASSGIGTRNYNEQFF. DNA of the CDR3: TGCGCCAGCAGCGGGATCGGGACTAGGAACTACAATGAGCAGTTCTTC.